A single sample is the source of the 18 T cell receptor beta chains below, sequenced in a study of response to subunit inactivated influenza vaccine. TCRdb passed the RT-PCR reads through MiXCR, listing each CDR3 protein once. The repertoire holds 550,000 to 650,000 distinct CDR3 sequences, with approximately 10% as singletons. The source was PBMCs from blood, collected on the day of vaccination. These receptors all stem from a man between 50 and 59 years old who received an inactivated influenza vaccine.

This clonotype was observed a handful of times. J is TRBJ2-5 and V is TRBV7-9; 9 bases are a match to TRBD2. After removal of 1 base from V and 5 bases from J, the junction contained 2 bases not matched to a gene. The CDR3 loop spans 14 amino acids. Germline V gene data show CDR1 as SEHNR and CDR2 as FQNEAQ (reference sequence). The CDR3 region is CASSLGTSAETQYF. CDR3 bases: TGTGCCAGCAGCTTAGGGACTAGCGCGGAGACCCAGTACTTC.

The chain employs TRBV12-3 or TRBV12-4 and TRBJ1-5; TRBD1 matches at 8 bases. The CDR3 runs to 13 residues. Trimming at V came to 6 bases and at J to 8 bases, leaving 6 bases not matched to a gene. The CDR3 coding sequence is TGTGCCAGCAGCGAACAGGGGGGAGAGCCCCAGCATTTT. This encodes CASSEQGGEPQHF.

A few counts support this clonotype. V is TRBV2 and J is TRBJ2-5, with TRBD2 matching over 11 bases. The CDR3 totals 17 residues. Germline-derived CDR1 and CDR2 are SNHLY and FYNNEI. Trimming removed 5 bases from V and 5 bases from J; junction bases left unmatched: 13. The CDR3 loop reads CASSSEVTTSGVETQYF. CDR3 nucleotides: TGTGCCAGCAGTTCCGAAGTAACGACTAGCGGGGTGGAGACCCAGTACTTC.

This clonotype was detected only a few times. This chain uses TRBV4-1 with TRBJ2-7, with D possibly matching TRBD2 (5 bases). The CDR3 covers 13 residues. Germline CDR1 and CDR2: MGHRA and YSYEKL. Trimming took off 1 base at V and 7 bases at J, with 11 bases between the two ends. The CDR3 coding sequence is TGCGCCAGCAGCCAAGGGACTCGCGTGGAGCAGTACTTC. Protein sequence: CASSQGTRVEQYF.

This clonotype occurred a few times. The chain has TRBV4-3 and TRBJ2-1, with 10 positions matching TRBD2. J lost 6 bases, V lost 3 bases, and 8 bases had no gene match. Looked up from germline, CDR1 is LGHNA and CDR2 is YSLEER. The CDR3 is 16 amino acids. CDR3 in DNA: TGCGCCAGCAGCCATAACCTAGCGGGAGAGGGCAATGAGCAGTTCTTC. This gives the protein CASSHNLAGEGNEQFF.

With respect to this clonotype: A single base separates this from a much larger clone, so it may be a read error. V usage is TRBV7-2 and J usage is TRBJ1-4, with D perhaps matching TRBD1 (5 bases). The CDR3 is 15 residues long. Per the germline V gene, CDR1 is SGHTA and CDR2 is FQGNSA. The CDR3 reads CASSPTVGGREKLSF. The CDR3 DNA follows: TGTGCCAGCAGCCCCACGGTGGGGGGTCGAGAAAAACTGTCTTTT.

This clonotype was seen ten or more times. The rearrangement uses TRBV5-1 and TRBJ2-5; 7 bases align to TRBD1. The length of the CDR3 is 14 residues. The germline V gene encodes CDR1 SGHRS and CDR2 YFSETQ. V lost 3 bases, J lost 2 bases, and 4 bases stayed unmatched. As DNA, the CDR3 is TGCGCCAGCAGCTCCCCGGGACAGCAAGAGACCCAGTACTTC. It specifies CASSSPGQQETQYF.

This clonotype was seen many times. This chain joins TRBV12-3 or TRBV12-4 and TRBJ2-1; 11 bases match TRBD2. This CDR3 is 17 amino acids long. Trimming took 4 bases from V and 1 from J; bases not matched to a gene: 6. For the CDR3, the DNA is TGTGCCAGCAGTTCCGGGACTAGCGGAGCTTCCTACAATGAGCAGTTCTTC. This translates into CASSSGTSGASYNEQFF.

This rearrangement joins TRBV7-6 to TRBJ2-7; 11 nucleotides line up with TRBD2. The germline CDR1 and CDR2 sequences are SGHVS and FNYEAQ. CDR3 length: 16 residues. V lost 5 bases, J lost 0 bases, and 6 bases stayed unmatched. The CDR3 sequence: CASSKTSGGSSYEQYF. The CDR3 DNA is TGTGCCAGCAGCAAAACTAGCGGGGGAAGCTCCTACGAGCAGTACTTC.

This clonotype occurred a few times. V gene TRBV4-2 combines with J gene TRBJ2-1; a possible D gene is TRBD1 (6 bases). V shed 0 bases and J shed 4 bases, with 10 bases lying between them. This CDR3 is built from 15 residues. The germline CDR1 and CDR2 sequences are LGHNA and YNFKEQ. CDR3 loop: CASSQDGQGYNEQFF. The DNA of the CDR3 is TGTGCCAGCAGCCAAGATGGGCAGGGGTACAATGAGCAGTTCTTC.

This clonotype was seen only once. The gene calls are TRBV7-2 and TRBJ2-3; no reliable D call. Germline CDR1 reads SGHTA; CDR2 reads FQGNSA. The CDR3 spans 12 residues. The V end lost 3 bases, the J end lost 4 bases, and 5 bases lay between the germline ends. CDR3 loop: CASSFFADTQYF. CDR3 DNA: TGTGCCAGCAGCTTCTTTGCAGATACGCAGTATTTT.

This clonotype was picked up a small number of times. The J gene is TRBJ2-7, the V gene TRBV12-3 or TRBV12-4; D possibly corresponds to TRBD2 (7 bases). The CDR3 totals 13 residues. Trimming pared 8 bases from V and 5 bases from J, leaving 16 bases between. In DNA form, the CDR3 reads TGTGCCAGCGGGGGGGGGCAATGGCACGAGCAGTACTTC. Its protein is CASGGGQWHEQYF.

In its sample, this clonotype was seen a few times. This chain uses TRBV7-9 with TRBJ2-2; possibly TRBD2 for D (5 bases). Germline CDR1 is SEHNR and CDR2 is FQNEAQ (reference sequence). The length of the CDR3 is 15 residues. Trimming removed 3 bases from V and 0 bases from J, with 8 bases in between. CDR3 sequence (DNA): TGTGCCAGCAGCTTTGGGAGTTCGAACACCGGGGAGCTGTTTTTT. Its translation: CASSFGSSNTGELFF.

This clonotype was recorded many times. The chain is built from TRBV20-1 and TRBJ2-7; TRBD1 matches 8 bases. Germline loops: CDR1 DFQATT, CDR2 SNEGSKA (reference sequence). This CDR3 contains 17 residues. With 4 bases clipped from V and 2 bases from J, the junction kept 16 bases outside the gene matches. CDR3 DNA sequence: TGCAGTGCTACCAAGCCCAGGTCGGACAGGGTTACCTACGAGCAGTACTTC. The encoded protein is CSATKPRSDRVTYEQYF.

This chain connects TRBV29-1 to TRBJ2-3; D gene ambiguous. The CDR3 covers 13 residues. The germline V gene encodes CDR1 SQVTM and CDR2 ANQGSEA. With 4 bases removed from V and 4 bases from J, the gap between germline ends came to 12 bases. In DNA, the CDR3 is TGCAGCGTTGTACGCAGTCTCGCAGATACGCAGTATTTT. Translation: CSVVRSLADTQYF.

This chain links TRBV6-5 with TRBJ2-3; no definite D call. With 0 bases removed from V and 1 base from J, the gap between germline ends came to 8 bases. Germline CDR1 MNHEY, CDR2 SVGAGI. The CDR3 runs 15 residues. The DNA of the CDR3 is TGTGCCAGCAGTTACTCTAAACACCGCACAGATACGCAGTATTTT. This sequence encodes CASSYSKHRTDTQYF.

This clonotype was seen many times. The J gene is TRBJ1-1, the V gene TRBV4-1; D not resolved. V was shortened by 1 base and J by 2 bases, with 8 bases between the two germline ends. Germline-derived CDR1 and CDR2 are MGHRA and YSYEKL. CDR3 length: 14 amino acids. The CDR3 region is CASSQVSKNTEAFF. The CDR3 DNA sequence: TGCGCCAGCAGCCAAGTGTCCAAAAACACTGAAGCTTTCTTT.

In its sample, this clonotype was seen many times. The chain combines TRBV2 with TRBJ2-1; no clear D gene. CDR1 and CDR2 from the germline V gene are SNHLY and FYNNEI. The CDR3 runs 16 residues. V was pared by 0 bases and J by 0 bases, with 9 bases between. This CDR3 is CASSEAPTSSYNEQFF. CDR3 in DNA: TGTGCCAGCAGTGAAGCGCCTACGAGCTCCTACAATGAGCAGTTCTTC.